These 5 T cell receptor beta chains were all obtained from the same sample, sequenced in a study of blood T cell repertoires in COVID-19. TCRdb keeps only in-frame clones here, not all; method: immunoSEQ multiplex PCR. The top ten clones hold roughly 9.9% of a sample with approximately 330,000 clones, 87% of them seen once. Sequencing used peripheral blood. The receptors derive from a young man with COVID-19, enrolled during active disease.

The chain joins TRBV5-1 to TRBJ1-6; D remains ambiguous. Germline CDR1 is SGHRS and CDR2 is YFSETQ. The V and J ends lost 1 base and 5 bases respectively, with 16 bases between them. The CDR3 is made up of 17 amino acids. CDR3 nucleotide sequence: TGCGCCAGCAGCTTGATGAGAAGTGCGGGGAATAATTCACCCCTCCACTTT. This sequence encodes CASSLMRSAGNNSPLHF.

V and J are TRBV14 and TRBJ1-2; TRBD1 aligns across 11 bases. CDR1 is SGHDN, CDR2 FVKESK, per germline. The CDR3 has 19 amino acids. J lost 2 bases, V lost 3 bases, and 14 bases had no gene match. CDR3 DNA: TGTGCCAGCAGCCAGGACCCCGGGACAGGGGGTTATCCGAACTATGGCTACACCTTC. Its protein product is CASSQDPGTGGYPNYGYTF.

This chain connects TRBV30 to TRBJ2-3, with 7 bases identical to TRBD1. V lost 7 bases and J lost 3; bases outside the gene matches: 4. Germline CDR1 GTSNPN, CDR2 SVGIG (reference sequence). CDR3 length equals 12 residues. This chain's CDR3 is CASTGITDTQYF. The CDR3 DNA is TGTGCCTCGACAGGGATAACAGATACGCAGTATTTT.

The chain links TRBV7-3 to TRBJ2-1, with D perhaps matching TRBD1 (6 bases). The CDR3 consists of 14 residues. Germline CDR1 SGHTA, CDR2 FQGTGA. V lost 5 bases to trimming and J lost 10 bases, with 18 bases between them. The CDR3 region has the DNA TGTGCCAGCAGCCCGACACAGGGTTCCGGCGAGCAGTTCTTC. As protein: CASSPTQGSGEQFF.

The rearrangement uses TRBV5-4 and TRBJ2-3; 8 nucleotides match TRBD2. The germline V gene has CDR1 SGHNT and CDR2 YYREEE (reference sequence). The CDR3 is 14 amino acids. The ends lost 6 bases at V and 5 bases at J; junction bases unmatched: 8. The CDR3 bases are TGTGCCAGCACCCATAGCGGGACCGGAGATACGCAGTATTTT. Protein sequence: CASTHSGTGDTQYF.